These T cell receptor beta chains were read from a single sample in a study of T cell repertoires in cytomegalovirus infection. The antigens for these receptors are not known. TCRdb analysed the reads with MiXCR anew, one entry per CDR3 protein. The profile shows approximately 910,000 distinct CDR3 sequences, 25% to 40% of them singletons. Source: cultured CD8+ T cells from PBMCs, taken from culture after CMV antigen stimulation. All receptors derive from a human donor in good health (CMV status not recorded). Some clones in this sample may be carry-over from other donors' samples. CDR3s include the opening cysteine and the closing phenylalanine or tryptophan. Fields, in order: J gene, clone size, D gene, V gene, CDR3 DNA, CDR3 protein. D genes are given only for firm matches. For some rows the clone size is stated as once, few or many, or as a class when expanded; others skip it.

TRBJ1-5	NA	NA	TRBV20-1	TGCAGTGCTAGTTATCTTTTCGAGACATTGAGCAATCAGCCCCAGCATTTT	CSASYLFETLSNQPQHF
TRBJ2-7	few	NA	TRBV6-1	TGTGCCAGCAGAGGACATGACTACGAGCAGTACTTC	CASRGHDYEQYF
TRBJ1-1	few	NA	TRBV19	TGTGCCAGTAGTATAGGTTGGGACGAAGCTTTCTTT	CASSIGWDEAFF
TRBJ2-3	NA	TRBD2	TRBV10-3	TGTGCCACCATTAGCGGGGGTACCACAGATACGCAGTATTTT	CATISGGTTDTQYF
TRBJ2-5	NA	TRBD1	TRBV27	TGTGCCAGCAGTCCACAGGGGCGGACCCAGTACTTC	CASSPQGRTQYF
TRBJ1-2	once	NA	TRBV6-2/TRBV6-3	TGTGCCAGCAGTTACTCGGTCACAGGGAAGAACTATGGCTACACCTTC	CASSYSVTGKNYGYTF
TRBJ2-1	NA	NA	TRBV12-3/TRBV12-4	TGTGCCAGCAGTGAGAGGAACAGGGAGCAGTTCTTC	CASSERNREQFF
TRBJ2-1	few	NA	TRBV20-1	TGCAGTGCTAGAGACCCGTACAATGAGCAGTTCTTC	CSARDPYNEQFF
TRBJ2-5	NA	NA	TRBV7-8	TGTGCCAGCAGCTTAGCGCTTACGTATACAGGGCACCAAGAGACCCAGTACTTC	CASSLALTYTGHQETQYF
TRBJ1-4	few	NA	TRBV27	TGTGCCAGCAGCCCGACGCATCGGGGTGAAAAACTGTTTTTT	CASSPTHRGEKLFF
TRBJ1-2	once	NA	TRBV7-9	TGTGCCAGCAACCGAGTTAGGAGGGAAGATGGCTACACCTTC	CASNRVRREDGYTF
TRBJ1-2	NA	NA	TRBV19	TGTGCCAGTAGTTTCCCGACAGGATGGGATGGCTACACCTTC	CASSFPTGWDGYTF